The rows below give T cell receptor beta chains drawn from one sample of a study of blood T cell repertoires in COVID-19. Sequenced by immunoSEQ multiplex PCR; TCRdb stores in-frame clones only, minus some. The table includes 100,000 to 150,000 clones, around 90% detected once. Sequenced input: peripheral blood. The receptors stem from a human donor in a cohort sampled during active COVID-19. The CDR3 runs from the conserved cysteine through the conserved F or W. The D gene is left open where the match is weak. Clone size is stated in some rows and not others, as once, few, many or a class when expanded.

.,TRBV6-5,.,TRBJ2-1,TGTGCCAGCAGAGGGGGGGGCTCCTACAATGAGCAGTTCTTC,CASRGGGSYNEQFF
.,TRBV19,.,TRBJ2-7,TGTGCCAGTAGTCAGGGTGCATCCTACGAGCAGTACTTC,CASSQGASYEQYF
TRBD1,TRBV5-6,.,TRBJ2-5,TGTGCCAGCACCCGAGGGGGCCCAGAGACCCAGTACTTC,CASTRGGPETQYF
TRBD2,TRBV9,.,TRBJ2-7,TGTGCCAGCAGCCCCTATAGCGGGAACTCGTACGAGCAGTACTTC,CASSPYSGNSYEQYF
.,TRBV6-5,.,TRBJ1-1,TGTGCCAGCAGTTACTCCTGGGGAGCAGGGAACACTGAAGCTTTCTTT,CASSYSWGAGNTEAFF
TRBD1,TRBV5-5,.,TRBJ1-5,TGTGCCAGCAGCCAGGGGACAGGGTATCAGCCCCAGCATTTT,CASSQGTGYQPQHF
.,TRBV27,.,TRBJ2-7,TGTGCCAGCAGTTTATCTTCAGGGGCCTACGAGCAGTACTTC,CASSLSSGAYEQYF
.,TRBV7-9,.,TRBJ2-4,TGTGCCAGCAGCAACCAGGGCATTCAGTACTTC,CASSNQGIQYF
TRBD1,TRBV2,.,TRBJ1-1,TGTGCCAGCAGCTTAACAGGGGGCCAACGTGAAGCTTTCTTT,CASSLTGGQREAFF
TRBD2,TRBV6-5,.,TRBJ2-1,TGTGCCAGCAGTTACTCGGGACTAGCGGTGAACAATGAGCAGTTCTTC,CASSYSGLAVNNEQFF
TRBD2,TRBV11-3,.,TRBJ2-1,TGTGCCAGCAGCTTAGCGGGAGGGCCGACGTATGAGCAGTTCTTC,CASSLAGGPTYEQFF
.,TRBV6-1,.,TRBJ1-4,TGTGCCAGCAGTGAGCTCGGGGGGGCCAGTAATGAAAAACTGTTTTTT,CASSELGGASNEKLFF
TRBD1,TRBV6-2/TRBV6-3,.,TRBJ2-2,TGTGCCAGCAGTACACTAAACAGGGGCACCGGGGAGCTGTTTTTT,CASSTLNRGTGELFF
TRBD2,TRBV4-1,.,TRBJ2-6,TGCGCCAGCAGGTCGACTAGCGGGAGCTCTGGGGCCAACGTCCTGACTTTC,CASRSTSGSSGANVLTF
.,TRBV4-2,.,TRBJ1-2,TGTGCCAGCAGCCAAGCCCCGCAGGGTAACTATGGCTACACCTTC,CASSQAPQGNYGYTF
TRBD1,TRBV19,.,TRBJ2-3,TGTGCCAGTACTGATCCAGGGGGCGGCACAGATACGCAGTATTTT,CASTDPGGGTDTQYF
.,TRBV19,.,TRBJ2-7,TGTGCCAGTCCACCTCTGGGGCGGGGAAGGTACGAGCAGTACTTC,CASPPLGRGRYEQYF
.,TRBV29-1,once,TRBJ2-2,TGCAGCGTTGGCGGGGGCGAGACCGGGGAGCTGTTTTTT,CSVGGGETGELFF
TRBD2,TRBV6-2/TRBV6-3,.,TRBJ2-5,TGTGCCAGCAGTTACCTGCGGGGGATTCGGACCCAGTACTTC,CASSYLRGIRTQYF
TRBD1,TRBV6-6,.,TRBJ1-2,TGTGCCAGCAGTACCATCGGACAGGGGGCGGGCTACACCTTC,CASSTIGQGAGYTF
.,TRBV12-3/TRBV12-4,.,TRBJ2-5,TGTGCCAGCAGTTTAGAGGTTACAGGGACCCAGTACTTC,CASSLEVTGTQYF
TRBD2,TRBV10-3,.,TRBJ2-2,TGTGCCATCAGTGGCCACCACCTCGTCGGACAGGCTAGCGGGGACCAAACCGGGGAGCTGTTTTTT,CAISGHHLVGQASGDQTGELFF
.,TRBV4-1,medium-sized,TRBJ1-1,TGCGCCAGCAGCCAAGTAGACGCCAAACGGGCTGAAGCTTTCTTT,CASSQVDAKRAEAFF
.,TRBV6-5,once,TRBJ2-3,TGTGCCAGCAGTTATACAGGGCCCACAGATACGCAGTATTTT,CASSYTGPTDTQYF
TRBD1,TRBV6-1,.,TRBJ1-5,TGTGCCAGCAGTGGAGACAGGGGCCCATATAGCAATCAGCCCCAGCATTTT,CASSGDRGPYSNQPQHF
TRBD1,TRBV7-9,.,TRBJ1-4,TGTGCCAGCAGCGAACGGACAGGGGGCGGTGAAAAACTGTTTTTT,CASSERTGGGEKLFF
TRBD1,TRBV20-1,.,TRBJ2-5,TGCAGTGCTAGTTCCCTCCCCGGGACAGGGGGTGAGGGGTCTCAGGTTCGGGGAGAGACCCAGTACTTC,CSASSLPGTGGEGSQVRGETQYF
TRBD2,TRBV11-2,.,TRBJ2-7,TGTGCCAGCAGATATCATGGGTACTTAGCGGGCCCCAAGGAGCAGTACTTC,CASRYHGYLAGPKEQYF
TRBD1,TRBV5-6,.,TRBJ1-1,TGTGCCAGCAGCACCGCCCTGACAGGGGATGAAGCTTTCTTT,CASSTALTGDEAFF
TRBD2,TRBV18,.,TRBJ2-7,TGTGCCAGCTCACCTACGGGAGGGACTAGCGGGAGTTACGAGCAGTACTTC,CASSPTGGTSGSYEQYF
TRBD2,TRBV5-4,.,TRBJ2-7,TGTGCCAGCAGCACGGGGACTAGCGGCTACGAGCAGTACTTC,CASSTGTSGYEQYF
TRBD2,TRBV3-1/TRBV3-2,.,TRBJ2-7,TGTGCCAGCAGCCAAGTGGAGCGGGAGAGCTCCTACGAGCAGTACTTC,CASSQVERESSYEQYF
TRBD1,TRBV28,.,TRBJ1-5,TGTGCCAGCAGTTTCGGGGCAGGGGGTCAGCCCCAGCATTTT,CASSFGAGGQPQHF